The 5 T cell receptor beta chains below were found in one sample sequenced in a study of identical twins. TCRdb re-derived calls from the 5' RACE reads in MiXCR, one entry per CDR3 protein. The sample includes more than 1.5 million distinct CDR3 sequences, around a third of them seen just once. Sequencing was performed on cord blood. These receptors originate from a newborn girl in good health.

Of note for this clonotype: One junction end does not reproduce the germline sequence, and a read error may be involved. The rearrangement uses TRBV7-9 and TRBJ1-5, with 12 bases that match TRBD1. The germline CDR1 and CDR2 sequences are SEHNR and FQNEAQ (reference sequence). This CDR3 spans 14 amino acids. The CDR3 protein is CTSSLGTGGQPQHF. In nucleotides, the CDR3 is TGTACCAGCAGCTTAGGGACAGGGGGCCAGCCCCAGCATTTT. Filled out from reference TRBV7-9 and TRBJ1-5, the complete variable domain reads DTGVSQNPRHKITKRGQNVTFRCDPISEHNRLYWYRQTLGQGPEFLTYFQNEAQLEKSRLLSDRFSAERPKGSFSTLEIQRTEQGDSAMYLCTSSLGTGGQPQHFGDGTRLSIL.

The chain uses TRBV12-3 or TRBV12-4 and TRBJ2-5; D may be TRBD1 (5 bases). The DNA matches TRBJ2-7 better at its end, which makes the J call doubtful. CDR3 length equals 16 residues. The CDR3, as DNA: TGTGCCAGCAGTTCGGCCCCCTGGGGCCTTGGCTACGAGCAGTACTTC. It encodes CASSSAPWGLGYEQYF.

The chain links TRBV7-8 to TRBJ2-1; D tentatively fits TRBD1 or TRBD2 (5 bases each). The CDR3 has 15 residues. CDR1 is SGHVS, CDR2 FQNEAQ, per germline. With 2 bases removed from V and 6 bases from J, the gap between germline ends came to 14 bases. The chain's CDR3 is CASSLRGQGVNEQFF. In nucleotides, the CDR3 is TGTGCCAGCAGCTTACGGGGTCAGGGTGTCAATGAGCAGTTCTTC.

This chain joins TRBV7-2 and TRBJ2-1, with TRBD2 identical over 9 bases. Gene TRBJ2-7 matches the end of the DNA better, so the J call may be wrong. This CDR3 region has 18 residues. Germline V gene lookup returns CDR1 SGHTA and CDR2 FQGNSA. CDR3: CASSLEGRVAGVYNEQYF. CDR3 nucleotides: TGTGCCAGCAGCTTAGAGGGTAGGGTAGCGGGGGTCTACAATGAGCAGTACTTC.

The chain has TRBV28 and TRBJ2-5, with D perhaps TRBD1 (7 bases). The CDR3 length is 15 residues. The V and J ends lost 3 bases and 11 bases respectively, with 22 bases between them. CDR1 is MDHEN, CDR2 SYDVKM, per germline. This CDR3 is CASSLGGTVLRGQYF. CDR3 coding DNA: TGTGCCAGCAGTTTGGGCGGGACAGTACTACGCGGGCAGTACTTC.